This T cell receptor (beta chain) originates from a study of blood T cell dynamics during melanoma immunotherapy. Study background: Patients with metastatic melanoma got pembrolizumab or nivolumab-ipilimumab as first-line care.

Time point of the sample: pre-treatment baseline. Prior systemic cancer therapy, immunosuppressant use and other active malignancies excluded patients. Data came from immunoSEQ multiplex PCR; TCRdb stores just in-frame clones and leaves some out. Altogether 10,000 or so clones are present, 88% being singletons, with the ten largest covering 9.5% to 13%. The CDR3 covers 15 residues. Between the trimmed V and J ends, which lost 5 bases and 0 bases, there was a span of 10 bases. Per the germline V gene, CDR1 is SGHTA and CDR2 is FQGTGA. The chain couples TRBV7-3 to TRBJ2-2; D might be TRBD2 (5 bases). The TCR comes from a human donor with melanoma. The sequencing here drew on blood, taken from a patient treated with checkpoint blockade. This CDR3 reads CASSPGSSNTGELFF. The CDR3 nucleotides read TGTGCCAGCAGCCCGGGGTCCTCGAACACCGGGGAGCTGTTTTTT.